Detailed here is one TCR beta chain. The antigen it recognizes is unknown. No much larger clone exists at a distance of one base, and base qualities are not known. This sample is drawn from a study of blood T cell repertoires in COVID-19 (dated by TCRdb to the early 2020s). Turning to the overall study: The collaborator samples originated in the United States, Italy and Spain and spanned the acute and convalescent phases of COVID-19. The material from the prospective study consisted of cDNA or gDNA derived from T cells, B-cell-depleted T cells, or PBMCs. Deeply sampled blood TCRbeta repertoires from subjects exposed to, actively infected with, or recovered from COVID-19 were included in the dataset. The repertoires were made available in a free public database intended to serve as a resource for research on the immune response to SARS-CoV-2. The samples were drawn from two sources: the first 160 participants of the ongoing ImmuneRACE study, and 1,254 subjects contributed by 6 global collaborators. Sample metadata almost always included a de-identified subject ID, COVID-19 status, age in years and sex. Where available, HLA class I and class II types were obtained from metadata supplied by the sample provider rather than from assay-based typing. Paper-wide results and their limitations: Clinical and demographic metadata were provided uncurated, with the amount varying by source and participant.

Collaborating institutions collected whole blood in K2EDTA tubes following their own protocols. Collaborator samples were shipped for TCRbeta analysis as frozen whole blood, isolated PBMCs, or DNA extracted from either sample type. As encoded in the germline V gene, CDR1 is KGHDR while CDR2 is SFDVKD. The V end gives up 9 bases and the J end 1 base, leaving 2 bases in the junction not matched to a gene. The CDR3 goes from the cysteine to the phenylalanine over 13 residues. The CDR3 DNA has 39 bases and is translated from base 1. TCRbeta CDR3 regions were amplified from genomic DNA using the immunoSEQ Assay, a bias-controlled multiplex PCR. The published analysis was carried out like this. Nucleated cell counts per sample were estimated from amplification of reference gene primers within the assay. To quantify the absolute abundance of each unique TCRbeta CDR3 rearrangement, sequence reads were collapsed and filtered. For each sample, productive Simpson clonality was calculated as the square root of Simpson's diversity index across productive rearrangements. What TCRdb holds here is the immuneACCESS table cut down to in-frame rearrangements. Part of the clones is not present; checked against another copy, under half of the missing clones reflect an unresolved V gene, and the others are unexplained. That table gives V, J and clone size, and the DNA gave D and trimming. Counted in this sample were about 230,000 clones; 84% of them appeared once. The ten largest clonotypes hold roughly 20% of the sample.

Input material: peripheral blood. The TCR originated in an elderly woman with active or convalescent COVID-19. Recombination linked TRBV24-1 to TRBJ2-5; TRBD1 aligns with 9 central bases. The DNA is TGTGCCACCCAGACAGGGGGCCAAGAGACCCAGTACTTC. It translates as CATQTGGQETQYF.